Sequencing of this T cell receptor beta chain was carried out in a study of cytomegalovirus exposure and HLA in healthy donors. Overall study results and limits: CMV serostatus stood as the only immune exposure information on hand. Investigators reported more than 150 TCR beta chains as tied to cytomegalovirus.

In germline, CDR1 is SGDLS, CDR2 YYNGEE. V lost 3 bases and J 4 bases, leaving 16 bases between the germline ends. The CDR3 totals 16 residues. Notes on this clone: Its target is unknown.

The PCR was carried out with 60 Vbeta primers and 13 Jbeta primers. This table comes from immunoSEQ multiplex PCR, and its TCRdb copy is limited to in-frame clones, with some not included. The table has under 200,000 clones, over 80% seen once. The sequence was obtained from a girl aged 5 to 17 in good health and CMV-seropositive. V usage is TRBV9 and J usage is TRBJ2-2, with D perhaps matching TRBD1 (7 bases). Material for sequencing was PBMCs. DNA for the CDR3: TGTGCCAGCAGCGAAGGAGGGACAGCCTTCACCGGGGAGCTGTTTTTT. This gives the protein CASSEGGTAFTGELFF.